This T cell receptor (beta chain) was recorded in a study of neoadjuvant anti-PD-1 for oral cavity cancer. About the research overall: Nivolumab at 3 mg/kg was mostly given biweekly, three to four doses, pre-surgery. Findings of the study overall: Post-nivolumab, blood T cell clonality was significantly elevated in non-responders.

Cohort: HPV-negative, locally advanced oral cavity squamous cell carcinoma patients. On this clone itself: The antigen is unknown.

Germline V gene sequence: CDR1 SGHTA, CDR2 FQGTGA. This CDR3 contains 14 residues. The V gene lost 4 bases and the J gene lost 1 base, with 7 bases spanning the gap. Method: immunoSEQ multiplex PCR; TCRdb's copy keeps in-frame clones and lacks some. Counted here are over 15,000 clones, over 65% occurring once; the ten biggest clones make up 2.7%. The chain links TRBV7-3 to TRBJ2-2, with TRBD1 as a possible D gene (6 bases). The material was PBMCs, obtained before nivolumab (anti-PD-1) treatment. The receptor was derived from a person aged 35 to 85 with oral cavity squamous cell carcinoma. The CDR3: CASSSGQNTGELFF. The CDR3 region has the DNA TGTGCCAGCAGCTCGGGACAGAACACCGGGGAGCTGTTTTTT.